Listed here is a single T cell receptor (beta chain). The library protocol tagged each TCR cDNA with a unique molecular identifier. TCRdb fed the 5' RACE reads into MiXCR, producing one record per CDR3 protein. This table holds 13,000 or so distinct CDR3 sequences, approximately 3.5% found once. The data originate from a study of spatial heterogeneity in lung cancer. CDR1 is LGHNA, CDR2 YSLEER, per germline. The germline V and J ends were trimmed by 0 bases and 2 bases, with 20 bases remaining between them. The CDR3 extends over 18 amino acids. Sample time point: sample taken at primary tumor resection.

The sample consisted of PBMCs, taken at surgery. The sequence was obtained from a male donor with early-stage non-small cell lung cancer. The rearrangement uses TRBV4-3 and TRBJ2-7; possible D gene TRBD1, 6 bases. CDR3 DNA: TGCGCCAGCAGCCAAGAGGACAGTCGGGGCGGCGCTCCCTACGAGCAGTACTTC. It yields the protein CASSQEDSRGGAPYEQYF.